This TCR beta chain was captured in a study of T cell responses to AZD1222 COVID-19 vaccine. Notes on this clone: Its target is unknown.

Whole-study findings and limits: Mapped onto spike, vaccine-associated CD4 TCRs spanned it and were dominant at 160-218 and 743-854. In a largely white British group with more females than males, clonal diversity was possibly underestimated. After the peak T cell response, and only then, were repertoires sampled. Targeting of unmutated variant regions was reportedly seen in nearly half of spike-specific TCRs.

The protocol was immunoSEQ multiplex PCR, while the TCRdb copy is restricted to in-frame clones and leaves out a portion. The sample includes about 110,000 clones, 92% of them seen just once. The CDR3 has 13 residues. V was pared by 10 bases and J by 6 bases, with 17 bases between. Germline V gene lookup returns CDR1 SGHTA and CDR2 FQGNSA. Sequences were derived from peripheral blood, sampled 28 days after the second AZD1222 dose. The chain carries TRBV7-2 and TRBJ2-3, with D unclear. This sequence originates from an adult who received the AZD1222 COVID-19 vaccine. The CDR3 DNA reads as TGTGCCACCAAAACCTCACCTCGGGATACGCAGTATTTT. Residues: CATKTSPRDTQYF.